What follows are 8 T cell receptor beta chains derived from one specimen sequenced in a study of CD8 T cells in Susac syndrome. RNA, at about 0.5 to 1 ug, was reverse transcribed with random hexamers. TCRdb ran MiXCR on the immunoSEQ multiplex PCR reads and lists one entry per CDR3 protein. The sample lists 90,000 to 150,000 distinct CDR3 sequences, just under 95% occurring once. Sequenced input: CD4+ T cells from PBMCs. The receptor source for this set is a human donor with multiple sclerosis.

This sequence joins TRBV4-2 and TRBJ2-1; D remains unclear. Germline loops: CDR1 LGHNA, CDR2 YNFKEQ. The CDR3 length is 13 residues. With 1 base removed from V and 6 bases from J, the gap between germline ends came to 7 bases. CDR3 DNA sequence: TGTGCCAGCAGCCAAGGGACGTCCAATGAGCAGTTCTTC. The encoded protein is CASSQGTSNEQFF.

This chain connects TRBV23-1 to TRBJ1-2; D is undetermined. TRBV23-1 is an open reading frame, and its role is uncertain. This CDR3 contains 14 residues. V shed 8 bases and J shed 6 bases, with 19 bases lying between them. The CDR3: CASLRPRGYNGYTF. The CDR3 DNA sequence: TGCGCCAGCCTGAGGCCCCGAGGGTATAATGGCTACACCTTC.

Only one count was recorded for this clonotype. The V call is TRBV28, the J call TRBJ1-1, with D perhaps TRBD1 (5 bases). The length of the CDR3 is 13 residues. Germline V gene data show CDR1 as MDHEN and CDR2 as SYDVKM. Between the trimmed V and J ends, which lost 0 bases and 3 bases, there was a span of 5 bases. CDR3 loop: CASSLWGDTEAFF. CDR3 DNA: TGTGCCAGCAGTTTATGGGGGGACACTGAAGCTTTCTTT. Together with reference TRBV28 and TRBJ1-1, the CDR3 gives the full variable domain: DVKVTQSSRYLVKRTGEKVFLECVQDMDHENMFWYRQDPGLGLRLIYFSYDVKMKEKGDIPEGYSVSREKKERFSLILESASTNQTSMYLCASSLWGDTEAFFGQGTRLTVV.

This clonotype was counted a few times. CDR3 in DNA: TGTGCCAGCAGCACTAAAAGCGGGGGGCTGAGCACAGATACGCAGTATTTT. This encodes CASSTKSGGLSTDTQYF. The rearrangement uses TRBV11-2 and TRBJ2-3; 9 bases agree with TRBD2. With V trimmed by 5 bases and J by 0 bases, 9 bases remained unmatched. Per germline, CDR1 SGHAT and CDR2 FQNNGV. The length of the CDR3 is 17 residues.

This clonotype was recorded once. The chain is built from TRBV20-1 and TRBJ2-5; tentative D call: TRBD2 (6 bases). The CDR3 runs to 16 residues. The germline gives CDR1 DFQATT, CDR2 SNEGSKA (reference sequence). Trimming left V 5 bases short and J 1 base short, with 20 bases between. The CDR3: CSAAAPGEQVQETQYF. The CDR3 DNA is TGCAGTGCTGCTGCCCCGGGGGAGCAGGTCCAAGAGACCCAGTACTTC.

The gene calls are TRBV6-5 and TRBJ2-3; TRBD2 matches 7 bases. The CDR3 consists of 14 residues. Germline loops: CDR1 MNHEY, CDR2 SVGAGI. The junction had 4 bases not matched to a gene; V was cut back by 6 bases and J by 1 base. The CDR3 sequence: CASRGGVGTDTQYF. The DNA of the CDR3 is TGTGCCAGCAGGGGAGGGGTTGGCACAGATACGCAGTATTTT.

This clonotype was found once. The chain couples TRBV29-1 to TRBJ1-5; D gene ambiguous. Trimming removed 4 bases at V and 4 bases at J, with 8 bases between. Per germline, CDR1 SQVTM and CDR2 ANQGSEA. This CDR3 comprises 12 residues. The CDR3 nucleotides are TGCAGCGTTGGTGAGGGAAATCAGCCCCAGCATTTT. This translates into CSVGEGNQPQHF.

The V and J genes are TRBV30 and TRBJ2-5, with no clear D. V dropped 2 bases and J dropped 4 bases, with 5 bases sitting between them. Germline lookup yields CDR1 GTSNPN and CDR2 SVGIG (reference sequence). This CDR3 has 11 amino acids. The CDR3: CAWSWGETQYF. In DNA, the CDR3 is TGTGCCTGGAGTTGGGGAGAGACCCAGTACTTC. Supplemented by reference TRBV30 and TRBJ2-5, the full variable domain reads SQTIHQWPATLVQPVGSPLSLECTVEGTSNPNLYWYRQAAGRGLQLLFYSVGIGQISSEVPQNLSASRPQDRQFILSSKKLLLSDSGFYLCAWSWGETQYFGPGTRLLVL.